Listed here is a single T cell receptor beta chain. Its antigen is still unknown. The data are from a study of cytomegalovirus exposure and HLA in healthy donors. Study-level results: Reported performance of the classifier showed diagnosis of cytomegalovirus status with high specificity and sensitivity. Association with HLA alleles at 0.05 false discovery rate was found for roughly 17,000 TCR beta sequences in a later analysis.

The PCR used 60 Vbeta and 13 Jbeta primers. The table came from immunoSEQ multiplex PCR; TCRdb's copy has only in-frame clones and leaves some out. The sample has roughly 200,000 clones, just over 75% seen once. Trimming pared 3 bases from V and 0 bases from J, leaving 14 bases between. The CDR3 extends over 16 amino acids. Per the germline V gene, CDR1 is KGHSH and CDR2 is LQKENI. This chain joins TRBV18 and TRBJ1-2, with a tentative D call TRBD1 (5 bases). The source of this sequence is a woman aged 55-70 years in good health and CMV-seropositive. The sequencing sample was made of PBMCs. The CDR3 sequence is CASSPEGAASNYGYTF. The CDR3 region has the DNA TGTGCCAGCTCACCCGAAGGGGCGGCTTCTAACTATGGCTACACCTTC.